This T cell receptor beta chain was captured in a study of regulatory T cells in long-lasting Graves disease. Whole-study context: Freshly diagnosed Graves' patients had used antithyroid drugs for under 3 months.

This clonotype occurred many times. The antigen is unknown. The time point here: newly diagnosed GD, antithyroid drugs for less than 3 months. From PBMCs, RNA was extracted and then used to make the TCR library. Study-wide results and caveats: Persistent disease preferred TRBV28, TRBJ1-2 and TRBJ2-5; new disease, TRBV20-1 and TRBJ2-1.

iRepertoire HTBI primers and Arm-PCR of CDR3 regions built TCR beta libraries. TCRdb reprocessed the multiplex PCR reads via MiXCR and lists one record per CDR3 protein. The sample lists 350,000 to 450,000 distinct CDR3 sequences; over 15% were seen once. Germline V gene lookup returns CDR1 ENHRY and CDR2 SYGVKD. V was pared by 5 bases and J by 4 bases, with 6 bases between. This CDR3 contains 11 residues. These same data were also listed under a study on T cells in Graves' hyperthyroidism and ophthalmopathy. That paper states: It was uncontrolled infection, other autoimmune disease, pregnancy or lactation that excluded patients.

This TCR derives from a man between 40 and 49 years old with Graves disease. V usage is TRBV10-3 and J usage is TRBJ2-7; weak D call: TRBD1 (6 bases). This material consisted of peripheral blood mononuclear cells (PBMCs), taken at new diagnosis, from a patient treated with antithyroid drugs. CDR3 sequence: CAISQGYEQYF. The CDR3 coding sequence is TGTGCCATCAGTCAGGGGTACGAGCAGTACTTC.